This record covers a single TCR beta chain. Original handling: Scientists estimated how many nucleated cells there were by amplifying reference gene primers. Sequencing used immunoSEQ multiplex PCR; TCRdb keeps in-frame clones, though not all of them. From that table come the V and J calls and clone size; the DNA was used to work out D and trimming. The table has about 74,000 clones, 80% to 90% seen once; the top ten hold around 35%. The data derive from a study of blood T cell repertoires in COVID-19. Whole-study context: Acute and convalescent COVID-19 samples came from the United States, Italy and Spain. Sources were T cells, B-cell-depleted T cells, or PBMCs; the material itself was cDNA or gDNA.

Trimming took 0 bases from V and 2 from J, leaving 9 bases between them. This CDR3 comprises 15 residues. Germline CDR1 LGHNT, CDR2 FRNRAP. The clonotype originates from an older man with acute or convalescent COVID-19. Sample: peripheral blood. This chain uses TRBV12-5 with TRBJ2-3, with D perhaps TRBD1 (5 bases). Written as DNA, the CDR3 is TGTGCTAGTGGTTTGGTACTGGGGCCCACAGATACGCAGTATTTT. This translates into CASGLVLGPTDTQYF.